The rows below give T cell receptor beta chains drawn from one sample of a study of tumor-infiltrating lymphocytes in primary liver carcinoma. MiXCR was run by TCRdb on the multiplex PCR reads, yielding one entry per CDR3 protein. The sample has about 78,000 distinct CDR3 sequences; over 55% are singletons. The sample was liver tumor tissue from sampling region 4. The receptor source for this set is a woman aged 55 to 70 with primary liver carcinoma and hepatitis B virus infection. Both conserved end residues are part of each CDR3. Clone sizes are given selectively: once, few, many, or a class where the clone is expanded.

few	15	TRBJ2-1	TRBV7-9	CASSGRQTCGNEQSF
-	14	TRBJ1-1	TRBV5-4	CASSLEGQRFEASF
-	14	TRBJ1-6	TRBV6-6	CTSSLDGPRSPLHF
-	16	TRBJ2-2	TRBV4-1	CASSQDQAANKGELFF
-	13	TRBJ1-1	TRBV11-2	CASSLLVITEAYF
-	16	TRBJ2-7	TRBV4-2	CAGSRRTSGLSYEQYF
many	12	TRBJ1-2	TRBV6-6	CASSYRDYGYTF
-	16	TRBJ2-3	TRBV5-1	CARRYYHGTSTDTQYF
-	14	TRBJ1-6	TRBV6-2/TRBV6-3	CASSPGSRNSPLHF
few	16	TRBJ2-1	TRBV20-1	CSARDPGTGPNNEQFF
-	13	TRBJ2-2	TRBV11-2	CASSLDRAGKLFF
-	16	TRBJ2-7	TRBV2	CASSEVYGKPLYEQYF
once	15	TRBJ2-7	TRBV11-2	CASSLTSGRVNEQYF
-	13	TRBJ1-2	TRBV6-6	CASNLDRGYGYTF
-	12	TRBJ1-2	TRBV6-6	CASTPYEEDYTF
many	13	TRBJ2-7	TRBV21-1	CASTSGASYEQYF
-	14	TRBJ2-1	TRBV6-1	CASCEQQGVSKQFF
-	18	TRBJ1-2	TRBV12-3/TRBV12-4	CASSESGGRPTTKVDYTF
many	16	TRBJ2-7	TRBV6-1	CASSTTGARGSYEQYF
-	15	TRBJ2-7	TRBV7-2	CASSLGQGGSYEQYF
-	14	TRBJ2-1	TRBV6-1	CDSSRLGLLNDQFF
-	14	TRBJ1-1	TRBV12-3/TRBV12-4	CASSFSDRGIEAFF
once	13	TRBJ1-5	TRBV30	CAISGQGNQPQHF
medium-sized	15	TRBJ2-3	TRBV6-1	CASSEARGSTDTQYF
-	12	TRBJ1-2	TRBV12-3/TRBV12-4	CASTRRGKGYTF
-	16	TRBJ2-1	TRBV11-3	CTSSATSGGQYNEQFF
-	16	TRBJ2-1	TRBV19	CASGSPLALYYNEQFF
-	14	TRBJ2-3	TRBV4-2	CASSQDGQQNTQYF
-	16	TRBJ2-5	TRBV11-1	CASSSSGAEYQETQYF
-	17	TRBJ2-5	TRBV4-1	CASSQGRLAGLRETQYF
many	15	TRBJ2-7	TRBV4-1	CASSQDPPGLYEQYF
-	16	TRBJ2-1	TRBV20-1	CSAEGGGGRSYNEQSF
-	16	TRBJ2-1	TRBV5-5	CTSSSGLAGAHNEQFF
many	20	TRBJ2-1	TRBV12-5	CASGLNLRGVLRENYNEQFF
-	14	TRBJ1-5	TRBV10-2	CASSESSSDLPQHF
-	11	TRBJ1-2	TRBV11-2	CASSPGHGYTF
-	16	TRBJ2-3	TRBV11-2	CAGSLGEGAPTGTQYF
-	16	TRBJ2-2	TRBV4-2	CTSSHAVGARTVELFF
-	15	TRBJ2-6	TRBV11-1	CAGSPLGAGANVLTF
-	15	TRBJ2-1	TRBV11-2	CATGLEEAPGVEQFF
once	13	TRBJ2-1	TRBV7-2	CAGSADSYNEQFF
-	19	TRBJ1-3	TRBV28	CASRYRGVRRGGDGNTIYF